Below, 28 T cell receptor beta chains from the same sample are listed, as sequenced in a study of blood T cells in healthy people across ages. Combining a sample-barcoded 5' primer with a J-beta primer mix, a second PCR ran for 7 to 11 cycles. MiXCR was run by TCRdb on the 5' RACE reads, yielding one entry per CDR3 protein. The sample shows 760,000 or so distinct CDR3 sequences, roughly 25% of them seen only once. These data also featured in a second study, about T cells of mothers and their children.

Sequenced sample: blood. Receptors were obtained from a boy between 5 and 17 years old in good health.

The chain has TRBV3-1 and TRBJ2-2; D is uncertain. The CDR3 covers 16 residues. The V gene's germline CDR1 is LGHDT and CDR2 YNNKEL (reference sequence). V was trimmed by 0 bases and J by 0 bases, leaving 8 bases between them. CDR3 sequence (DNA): TGTGCCAGCAGCCAAGAAGGGTGGGCGAACACCGGGGAGCTGTTTTTT. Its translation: CASSQEGWANTGELFF.

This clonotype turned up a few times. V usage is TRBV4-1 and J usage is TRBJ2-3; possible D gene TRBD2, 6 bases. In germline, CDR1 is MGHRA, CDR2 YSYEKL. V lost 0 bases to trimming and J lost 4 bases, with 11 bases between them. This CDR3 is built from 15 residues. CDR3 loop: CASSQDLPSADTQYF. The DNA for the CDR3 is TGCGCCAGCAGCCAAGATCTCCCTAGCGCAGATACGCAGTATTTT.

CDR3 residues: CSASFPGVHNYGYTF. The DNA of the CDR3 is TGCAGTGCTAGCTTCCCAGGGGTGCATAACTATGGCTACACCTTC. The chain joins TRBV20-1 to TRBJ1-2, with D maybe TRBD1 (6 bases). Looked up from germline, CDR1 is DFQATT and CDR2 is SNEGSKA (reference sequence). V lost 3 bases, J lost 1 base, and 15 bases lay in between. This CDR3 is built from 15 residues.

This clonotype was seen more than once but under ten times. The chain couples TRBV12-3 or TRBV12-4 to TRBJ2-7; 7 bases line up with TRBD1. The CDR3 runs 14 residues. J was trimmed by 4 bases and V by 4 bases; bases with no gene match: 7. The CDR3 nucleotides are TGTGCCAGCAGTTCGGCGGACAGGCTATACGAGCAGTACTTC. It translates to CASSSADRLYEQYF.

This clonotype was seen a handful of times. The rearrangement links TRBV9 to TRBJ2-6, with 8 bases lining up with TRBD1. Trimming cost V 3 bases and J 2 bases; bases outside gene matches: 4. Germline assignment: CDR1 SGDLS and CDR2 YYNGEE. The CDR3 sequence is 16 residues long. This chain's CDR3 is CASSDQGAPGANVLTF. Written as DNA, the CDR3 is TGTGCCAGCAGCGACCAGGGGGCGCCTGGGGCCAACGTCCTGACTTTC.

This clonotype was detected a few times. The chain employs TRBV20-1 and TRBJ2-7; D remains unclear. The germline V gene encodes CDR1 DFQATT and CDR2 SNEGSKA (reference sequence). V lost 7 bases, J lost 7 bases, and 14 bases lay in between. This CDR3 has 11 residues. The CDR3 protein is CSGTWGGEQYF. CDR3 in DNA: TGCAGTGGGACGTGGGGTGGTGAGCAGTACTTC.

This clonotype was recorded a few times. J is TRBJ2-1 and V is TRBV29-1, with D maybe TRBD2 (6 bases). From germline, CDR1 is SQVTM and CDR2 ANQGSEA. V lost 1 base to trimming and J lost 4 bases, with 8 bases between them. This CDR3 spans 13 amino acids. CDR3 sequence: CSVEVGGYNEQFF. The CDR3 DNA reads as TGCAGCGTTGAAGTCGGAGGGTACAATGAGCAGTTCTTC.

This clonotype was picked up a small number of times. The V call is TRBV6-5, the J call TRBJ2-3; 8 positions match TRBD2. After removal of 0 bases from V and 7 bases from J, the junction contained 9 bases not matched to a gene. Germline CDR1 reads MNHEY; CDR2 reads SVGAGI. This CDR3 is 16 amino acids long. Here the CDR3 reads CASSYSRLAGVNTQYF. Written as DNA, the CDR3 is TGTGCCAGCAGTTACTCGAGGCTAGCGGGTGTGAATACGCAGTATTTT.

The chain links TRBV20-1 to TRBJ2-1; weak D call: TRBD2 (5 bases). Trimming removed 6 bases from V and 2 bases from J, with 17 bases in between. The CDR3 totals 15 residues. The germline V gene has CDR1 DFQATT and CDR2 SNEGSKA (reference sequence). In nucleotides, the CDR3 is TGCAGTGCCCAAGGCGGACTCGCCCCCTACAATGAGCAGTTCTTC. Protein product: CSAQGGLAPYNEQFF.

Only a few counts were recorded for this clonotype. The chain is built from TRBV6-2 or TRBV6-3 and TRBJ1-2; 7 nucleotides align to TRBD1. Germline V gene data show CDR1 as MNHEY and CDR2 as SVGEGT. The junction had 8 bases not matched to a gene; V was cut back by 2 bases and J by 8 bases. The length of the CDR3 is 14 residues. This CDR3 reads CASSYETGIGGYTF. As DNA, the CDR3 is TGTGCCAGCAGTTACGAGACAGGGATTGGAGGCTACACCTTC.

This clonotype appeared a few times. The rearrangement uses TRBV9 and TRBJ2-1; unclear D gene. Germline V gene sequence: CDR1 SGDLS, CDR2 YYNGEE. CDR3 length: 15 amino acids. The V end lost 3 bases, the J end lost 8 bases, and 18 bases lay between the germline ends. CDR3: CASSATGVGLYEQFF. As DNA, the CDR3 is TGTGCCAGCAGCGCTACTGGGGTAGGGCTCTATGAGCAGTTCTTC.

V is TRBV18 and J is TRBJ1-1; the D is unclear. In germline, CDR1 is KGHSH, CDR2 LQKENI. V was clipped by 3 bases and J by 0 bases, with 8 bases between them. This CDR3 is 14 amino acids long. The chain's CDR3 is CASSPPIMNTEAFF. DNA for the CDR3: TGTGCCAGCTCACCCCCGATCATGAACACTGAAGCTTTCTTT.

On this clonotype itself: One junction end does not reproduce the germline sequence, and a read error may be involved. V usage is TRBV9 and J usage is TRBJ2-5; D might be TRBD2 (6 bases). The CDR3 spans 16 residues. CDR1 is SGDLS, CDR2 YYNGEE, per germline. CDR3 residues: CASSPPQDSGQGTQYF. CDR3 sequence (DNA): TGTGCCAGCAGTCCCCCCCAGGATAGCGGCCAAGGGACCCAGTACTTC.

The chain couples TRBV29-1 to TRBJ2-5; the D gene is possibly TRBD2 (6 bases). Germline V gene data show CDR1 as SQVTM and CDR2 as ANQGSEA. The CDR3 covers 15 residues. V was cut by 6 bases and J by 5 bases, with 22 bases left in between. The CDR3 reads CSVGGGRDSGETQYF. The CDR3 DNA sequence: TGCAGCGTCGGTGGTGGTCGGGACTCCGGGGAGACCCAGTACTTC.

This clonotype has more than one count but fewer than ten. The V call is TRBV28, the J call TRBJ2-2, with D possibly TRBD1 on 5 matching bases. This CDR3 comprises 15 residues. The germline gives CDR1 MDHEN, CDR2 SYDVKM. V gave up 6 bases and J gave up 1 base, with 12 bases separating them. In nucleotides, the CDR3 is TGTGCCAGCAGACCAGGGATTCAGAACACCGGGGAGCTGTTTTTT. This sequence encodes CASRPGIQNTGELFF.

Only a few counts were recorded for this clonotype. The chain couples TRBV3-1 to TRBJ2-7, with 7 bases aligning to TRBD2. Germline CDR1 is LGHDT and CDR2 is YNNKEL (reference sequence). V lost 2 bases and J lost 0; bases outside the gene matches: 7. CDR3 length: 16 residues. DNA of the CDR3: TGTGCCAGCAGCCAACCGGGACTAATGAGCTCCTACGAGCAGTACTTC. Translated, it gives CASSQPGLMSSYEQYF.

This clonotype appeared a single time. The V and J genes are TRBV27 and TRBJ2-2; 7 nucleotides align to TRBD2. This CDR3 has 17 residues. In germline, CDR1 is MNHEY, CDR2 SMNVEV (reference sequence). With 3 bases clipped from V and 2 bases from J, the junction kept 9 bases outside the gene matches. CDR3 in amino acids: CASSFLTSGINTGELFF. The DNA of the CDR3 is TGTGCCAGCAGTTTCCTTACCAGCGGGATAAACACCGGGGAGCTGTTTTTT.

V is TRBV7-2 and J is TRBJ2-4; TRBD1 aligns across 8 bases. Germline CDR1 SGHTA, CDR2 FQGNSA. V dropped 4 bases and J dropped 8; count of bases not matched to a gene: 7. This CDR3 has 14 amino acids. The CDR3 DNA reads TGTGCCAGCAGCTCCAGGGACAGGCGGGACATTCAGTACTTC. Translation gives CASSSRDRRDIQYF.

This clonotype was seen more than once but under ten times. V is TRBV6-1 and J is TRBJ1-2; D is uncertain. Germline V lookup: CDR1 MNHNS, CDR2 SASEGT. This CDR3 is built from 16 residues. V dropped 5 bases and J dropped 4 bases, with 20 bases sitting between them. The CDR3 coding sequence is TGTGCCAGCAGTCCTCGGGAGGGAGGTCTTACCTATGGCTACACCTTC. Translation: CASSPREGGLTYGYTF.

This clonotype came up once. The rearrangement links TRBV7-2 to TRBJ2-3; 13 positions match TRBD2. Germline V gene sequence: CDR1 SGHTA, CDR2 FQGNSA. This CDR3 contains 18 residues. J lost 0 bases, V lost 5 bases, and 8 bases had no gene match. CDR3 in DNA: TGTGCCAGCAGCCTACGGACTAGCGGGGGTTTTAGCACAGATACGCAGTATTTT. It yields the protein CASSLRTSGGFSTDTQYF.

The CDR3 coding sequence is TGTGCCACCAGCAGGGACCTAGCGGGATCTCGAACAGATACGCAGTATTTT. This encodes CATSRDLAGSRTDTQYF. This chain links TRBV15 with TRBJ2-3; 9 bases agree with TRBD2. The J segment lost 3 bases and the V segment lost 3 bases, leaving 10 bases of the junction unmatched. The CDR3 contains 17 residues. Germline V gene lookup returns CDR1 LNHNV and CDR2 YYDKDF (reference sequence).

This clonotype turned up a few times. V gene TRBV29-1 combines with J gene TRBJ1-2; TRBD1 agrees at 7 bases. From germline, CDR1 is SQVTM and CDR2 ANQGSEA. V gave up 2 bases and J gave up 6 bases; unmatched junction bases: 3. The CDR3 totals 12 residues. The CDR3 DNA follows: TGCAGCGTTGAAAGAGGGGGCGATGGCTACACCTTC. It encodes CSVERGGDGYTF.

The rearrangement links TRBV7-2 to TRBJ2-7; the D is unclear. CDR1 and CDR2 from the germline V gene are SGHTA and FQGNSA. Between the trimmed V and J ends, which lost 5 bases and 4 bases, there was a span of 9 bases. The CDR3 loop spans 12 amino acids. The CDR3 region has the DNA TGTGCCAGCAGCGCAACACCTTACGAGCAGTACTTC. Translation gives CASSATPYEQYF.

DNA for the CDR3: TGCGCCAGCAGCCAAGACCGGACATTTAATTCACCCCTCCACTTT. It is translated as CASSQDRTFNSPLHF. The chain carries TRBV4-3 and TRBJ1-6; D possibly corresponds to TRBD1 (5 bases). This CDR3 contains 15 residues. Germline V gene lookup returns CDR1 LGHNA and CDR2 YSLEER. V was pared by 0 bases and J by 6 bases, with 9 bases between.

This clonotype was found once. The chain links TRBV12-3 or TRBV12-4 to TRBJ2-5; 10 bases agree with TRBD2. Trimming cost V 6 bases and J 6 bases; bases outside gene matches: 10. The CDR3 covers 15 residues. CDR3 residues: CASSRLAGATKTQYF. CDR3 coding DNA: TGTGCCAGCAGCCGCCTAGCGGGAGCCACGAAGACCCAGTACTTC.

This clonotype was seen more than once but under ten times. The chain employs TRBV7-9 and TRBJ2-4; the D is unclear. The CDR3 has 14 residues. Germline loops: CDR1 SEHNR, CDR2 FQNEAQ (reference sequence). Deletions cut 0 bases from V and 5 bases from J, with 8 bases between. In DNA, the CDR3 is TGTGCCAGCAGCTTAGCCAATGAGGAAAACATTCAGTACTTC. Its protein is CASSLANEENIQYF.

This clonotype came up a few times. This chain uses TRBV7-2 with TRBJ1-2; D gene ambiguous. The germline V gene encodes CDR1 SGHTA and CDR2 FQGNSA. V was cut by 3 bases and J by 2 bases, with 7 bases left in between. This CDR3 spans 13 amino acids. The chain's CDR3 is CASSFYKNYGYTF. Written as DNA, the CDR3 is TGTGCCAGCAGCTTTTACAAGAACTATGGCTACACCTTC.

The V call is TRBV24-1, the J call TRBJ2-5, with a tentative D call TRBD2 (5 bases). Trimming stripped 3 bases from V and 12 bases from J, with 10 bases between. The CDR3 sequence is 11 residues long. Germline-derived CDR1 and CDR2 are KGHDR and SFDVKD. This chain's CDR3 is CATSDLREKYF. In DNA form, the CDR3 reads TGTGCCACCAGTGATCTGAGGGAGAAGTACTTC.